The 17 T cell receptor beta chains below all came from one sample that was sequenced in a study of T-cell reconstitution after alpha-beta-depleted transplantation in children. Researchers prepared the TCRbeta library using unique molecular identifiers, the study reports. TCRdb redid the calling of the PCR reads with MiXCR, one entry per CDR3 protein. Seen here are about 110,000 distinct CDR3 sequences, approximately 6.9% observed once, and the top ten hold about 23%. The sequencing used PBMCs, mostly from graft donor cells, collected 360 days after TCRalphabeta/CD19-depleted stem cell transplant. These receptors were collected from a male patient between 2 and 10 years old who had a stem cell transplant for acute lymphoblastic leukemia, so the T cells may come from the graft donor.

At least ten counts were recorded for this clonotype. The chain links TRBV12-3 or TRBV12-4 to TRBJ2-1; tentatively, D is TRBD2 (5 bases). The CDR3 is 15 amino acids. V was cut by 6 bases and J by 2 bases, with 14 bases left in between. The CDR3 sequence is CASRLTGSAYNEQFF. DNA for the CDR3: TGTGCCAGCAGGCTGACGGGGAGTGCCTACAATGAGCAGTTCTTC.

This clonotype was detected ten times or more. The chain uses TRBV29-1 and TRBJ2-7; 9 nucleotides line up with TRBD1. The germline V gene has CDR1 SQVTM and CDR2 ANQGSEA. Trimming removed 7 bases from V and 4 bases from J; junction bases left unmatched: 17. The length of the CDR3 is 16 residues. The CDR3 region has the DNA TGCAGCGCCACCACGAGGCACAGGGGGCCCTCGTACGAGCAGTACTTC. This sequence encodes CSATTRHRGPSYEQYF.

This clonotype was observed at least ten times. The rearrangement uses TRBV10-3 and TRBJ2-3; D gene unclear. Looked up from germline, CDR1 is ENHRY and CDR2 is SYGVKD. The V end was cut by 3 bases, the J end by 6 bases, with 4 bases between. This CDR3 is built from 11 residues. The CDR3 protein is CAISDSDTQYF. CDR3 coding DNA: TGTGCCATCAGTGATTCGGATACGCAGTATTTT.

This clonotype has ten or more counts. The rearrangement links TRBV11-3 to TRBJ2-1, with unresolved D. This CDR3 has 13 amino acids. V lost 5 bases, J lost 7 bases, and 12 bases lay in between. CDR1 and CDR2 (germline): SGHNT, YENEEA. As DNA, the CDR3 is TGTGCCAGCAGCGTTGGGCCCTTTAATGAGCAGTTCTTC. This gives the protein CASSVGPFNEQFF.

This clonotype was counted many times. In DNA form, the CDR3 reads TGTGCCAGCAGTTCCGGAAAGACCCAGTACTTC. This encodes CASSSGKTQYF. The chain recombines TRBV27 with TRBJ2-5; D gene ambiguous. The CDR3 consists of 11 residues. The germline gives CDR1 MNHEY, CDR2 SMNVEV (reference sequence). V gave up 4 bases and J gave up 6 bases, with 6 bases separating them.

This clonotype has ten or more counts. The chain employs TRBV10-2 and TRBJ2-7; 7 positions match TRBD1. The germline V gene encodes CDR1 WSHSY and CDR2 SAAADI. The CDR3 has 14 residues. Trimming removed 5 bases from V and 2 bases from J; junction bases left unmatched: 6. As DNA, the CDR3 is TGCGCCAGCAGTAAGAACAGGGGTACCTACGAGCAGTACTTC. It encodes CASSKNRGTYEQYF.

This clonotype was seen more than once but under ten times. The rearrangement joins TRBV25-1 to TRBJ1-2; D call uncertain. CDR3 size: 13 residues. Germline CDR1 and CDR2: MGHDK and SYGVNS. V was clipped by 1 base and J by 7 bases, with 10 bases between them. CDR3 sequence (DNA): TGTGCCAGCAGTGAATCTCTCAGCCGTGGCTACACCTTC. Translated: CASSESLSRGYTF.

This clonotype has more than one count but fewer than ten. The chain has TRBV29-1 and TRBJ2-5; tentatively, D is TRBD1 (5 bases). Germline CDR1 SQVTM, CDR2 ANQGSEA. The CDR3 spans 14 residues. V was shortened by 5 bases and J by 4 bases, with 17 bases between the two germline ends. The DNA of the CDR3 is TGCAGCGTTCGTAGGGGAAGGGGCCCAGAGACCCAGTACTTC. This encodes CSVRRGRGPETQYF. The whole variable domain, remainder taken from reference TRBV29-1 and TRBJ2-5, is SAVISQKPSRDICQRGTSLTIQCQVDSQVTMMFWYRQQPGQSLTLIATANQGSEATYESGFVIDKFPISRPNLTFSTLTVSNMSPEDSSIYLCSVRRGRGPETQYFGPGTRLLVL.

This clonotype appeared many times. This rearrangement joins TRBV28 to TRBJ2-5; a weak D match, TRBD1 (6 bases). V lost 5 bases, J lost 4 bases, and 14 bases lay in between. The CDR3 loop spans 14 amino acids. CDR1 and CDR2 (germline): MDHEN, SYDVKM. The CDR3 region has the DNA TGTGCCAGCAGTCCTTACAGGGTATCAGAGACCCAGTACTTC. Protein sequence: CASSPYRVSETQYF.

This clonotype was counted ten times or more. The chain couples TRBV20-1 to TRBJ2-5; D not certain. V lost 1 base, J lost 3 bases, and 9 bases lay in between. Per germline, CDR1 DFQATT and CDR2 SNEGSKA (reference sequence). The length of the CDR3 is 13 residues. The CDR3 reads CSARVKWEETQYF. CDR3 coding DNA: TGCAGTGCTAGAGTAAAGTGGGAAGAGACCCAGTACTTC.

This clonotype was seen a few times. The V call is TRBV11-1, the J call TRBJ2-7; 10 bases are a match to TRBD2. V dropped 0 bases and J dropped 3; count of bases not matched to a gene: 11. Germline V gene lookup returns CDR1 SGHAT and CDR2 FQDESV (reference sequence). The CDR3 is 18 amino acids. Here the CDR3 DNA reads TGTGCCAGCAGCTTAGCGAAACCAGCGGGAGGGAGGGTCTACGAGCAGTACTTC. Protein sequence: CASSLAKPAGGRVYEQYF. Full variable domain (rest looked up from reference TRBV11-1 and TRBJ2-7): EAEVAQSPRYKITEKSQAVAFWCDPISGHATLYWYRQILGQGPELLVQFQDESVVDDSQLPKDRFSAERLKGVDSTLKIQPAELGDSAMYLCASSLAKPAGGRVYEQYFGPGTRLTVT.

V is TRBV12-5 and J is TRBJ1-1; 9 nucleotides match TRBD1. The germline V gene encodes CDR1 LGHNT and CDR2 FRNRAP. The CDR3 is 15 amino acids. Trimming removed 5 bases from V and 7 bases from J; junction bases left unmatched: 11. In nucleotides, the CDR3 is TGTGCTAGTGGTCCCACACAGGGGGCGTCGGTTGAAGCTTTCTTT. Protein sequence: CASGPTQGASVEAFF. The full variable domain, with the rest looked up from reference TRBV12-5 and TRBJ1-1, is DARVTQTPRHKVTEMGQEVTMRCQPILGHNTVFWYRQTMMQGLELLAYFRNRAPLDDSGMPKDRFSAEMPDATLATLKIQPSEPRDSAVYFCASGPTQGASVEAFFGQGTRLTVV.

The J gene is TRBJ2-7, the V gene TRBV3-1; a possible D gene is TRBD1 (6 bases). The CDR3 covers 14 residues. V lost 6 bases and J 3 bases, leaving 15 bases between the germline ends. The germline CDR1 and CDR2 sequences are LGHDT and YNNKEL (reference sequence). CDR3 amino acids: CASSQSYRVYEQYF. The CDR3 DNA is TGTGCCAGCAGTCAATCATACAGGGTCTACGAGCAGTACTTC.

The CDR3: CASSSGPGGTDTQYF. The CDR3 region has the DNA TGCGCCAGCAGCTCTGGCCCCGGGGGCACAGATACGCAGTATTTT. The chain carries TRBV5-1 and TRBJ2-3; maybe TRBD2 (5 bases). Trimming stripped 3 bases from V and 1 base from J, with 12 bases between. This CDR3 has 15 residues. Germline V gene sequence: CDR1 SGHRS, CDR2 YFSETQ. Using reference TRBV5-1 and TRBJ2-3 for the parts outside the CDR3, the full variable domain is KAGVTQTPRYLIKTRGQQVTLSCSPISGHRSVSWYQQTPGQGLQFLFEYFSETQRNKGNFPGRFSGRQFSNSRSEMNVSTLELGDSALYLCASSSGPGGTDTQYFGPGTRLTVL.

This clonotype has a count of ten or more. The chain employs TRBV5-1 and TRBJ1-1, with a weak D call TRBD1 (6 bases). Germline V gene sequence: CDR1 SGHRS, CDR2 YFSETQ. This CDR3 region has 15 residues. V lost 3 bases and J 1 base, leaving 13 bases between the germline ends. CDR3 loop: CASSSDRTSNTEAFF. Here the CDR3 DNA reads TGCGCCAGCAGCTCCGACAGGACTTCGAACACTGAAGCTTTCTTT.

This clonotype was counted many times. The chain joins TRBV7-9 to TRBJ2-3, with 9 nucleotides matching TRBD1. V lost 4 bases, J lost 4 bases, and 6 bases stayed unmatched. Germline V gives CDR1 SEHNR, CDR2 FQNEAQ (reference sequence). The CDR3 runs 15 residues. The CDR3 region is CASSSRDRAADTQYF. The CDR3 nucleotides are TGTGCCAGCAGCTCGAGGGACAGGGCGGCAGATACGCAGTATTTT.

This clonotype occurred a few times. The chain combines TRBV10-3 with TRBJ2-7; D tentatively fits TRBD1 or TRBD2 (5 bases each). Trimming took off 4 bases at V and 1 base at J, with 11 bases between the two ends. This CDR3 contains 14 residues. The germline CDR1 and CDR2 sequences are ENHRY and SYGVKD. CDR3 nucleotide sequence: TGTGCCATCAGTGGGGACGGTAATTCCTACGAGCAGTACTTC. Its translation is CAISGDGNSYEQYF.